Detailed here is one T cell receptor beta chain. As yet, its antigen is unknown. This sample was included in a study of T cell responses to AZD1222 COVID-19 vaccine. Pooling covered second doses at about 4 or about 12 weeks. Sequencing was performed with immunoSEQ multiplex PCR; in TCRdb, only in-frame clones are kept and a portion is missing. Counted here are 70,000 or so clones, less than 85% occurring once; the ten biggest clones make up about 23%. Trimming cost V 0 bases and J 2 bases, with 5 bases left between them. Germline lookup yields CDR1 SGHNT and CDR2 YYREEE (reference sequence). The CDR3 loop spans 14 amino acids. Regarding the study as a whole: Donors in the cohort were predominantly white British and more often female, and clonal diversity was possibly underestimated. Spike as a whole was targeted by vaccine-associated CD4 TCRs, dominant at 160-218 and 743-854. Nearly half of unique spike-specific TCRs reportedly avoided B.1.351 and B.1.1.7 mutated regions.

This TCR was sampled from an adult who received the AZD1222 COVID-19 vaccine. Sequencing used peripheral blood, obtained 28 days after the second AZD1222 dose. The chain couples TRBV5-4 to TRBJ2-2; D gene unclear. The CDR3 coding sequence is TGTGCCAGCAGCTTGGGAGGCAACACCGGGGAGCTGTTTTTT. It yields the protein CASSLGGNTGELFF.